A selection of T cell receptor beta chains follows, all from one sample in a study of blood T cell repertoires in COVID-19. Libraries were prepared by immunoSEQ multiplex PCR; TCRdb keeps only in-frame clonotypes and omits some of them. The repertoire holds fewer than 95,000 clones, just over 85% seen once, with 27% in the top ten. The sequenced sample consisted of peripheral blood. All receptors come from a man aged 50-59 years with active or convalescent COVID-19. The CDR3 runs from the conserved cysteine through the conserved F or W. The D gene is left open where the match is weak. A clone size is listed for some rows: how often the clone was seen (once, few, many), or a class if it is expanded.

V	D	size	J	DNA	CDR3
TRBV20-1	NA	NA	TRBJ2-7	TGCAGTGCTAGAGACGGGTTGGAGCAGTACTTC	CSARDGLEQYF
TRBV12-5	NA	NA	TRBJ1-4	TGTGCTAGTGGTTTGGTACTTTGGGGGCGAGGAGAAAAACTGTTTTTT	CASGLVLWGRGEKLFF
TRBV4-3	NA	once	TRBJ1-1	TGCGCCAGCAGCCAAGACGAGGGTAGTGGAGCTTTCTTT	CASSQDEGSGAFF
TRBV28	TRBD2	NA	TRBJ2-5	TGTGCCAGCAGTCCGACTAGCGGTTACCAAGAGACCCAGTACTTC	CASSPTSGYQETQYF
TRBV6-2/TRBV6-3	NA	NA	TRBJ1-2	TGTGCCAGCAGTTACGGCGGCAGAACTAACTATGGCTACACCTTC	CASSYGGRTNYGYTF
TRBV27	TRBD2	once	TRBJ2-1	TGTGCCAGCAGGACCGAGAGGACTAGCGGGAGGGGCAATGAGCAGTTCTTC	CASRTERTSGRGNEQFF
TRBV6-2/TRBV6-3	TRBD1	NA	TRBJ1-6	TGTGCCAGCAGTTTCGACAGGGCAAGCTCCTATAATTCACCCCTCCACTTT	CASSFDRASSYNSPLHF
TRBV15	TRBD1	NA	TRBJ1-4	TGTGCCACCAGCACCGAGGGGGCGGCTAATGAAAAACTGTTTTTT	CATSTEGAANEKLFF
TRBV10-3	TRBD2	NA	TRBJ2-5	TGTGCCATCAGTGACGCGGGGGGTTCCGAGACCCAGTACTTC	CAISDAGGSETQYF
TRBV19	TRBD2	NA	TRBJ2-1	TGTGCCAGTAGTCCTGGACTAGCGGTGCGGGGCAATGAGCAGTTCTTC	CASSPGLAVRGNEQFF
TRBV6-5	NA	NA	TRBJ2-5	TGTGCCAGCACGGGCCCAAACAGGCAAGAGACCCAGTACTTC	CASTGPNRQETQYF
TRBV28	TRBD1	NA	TRBJ1-6	TGTGCCAGCATTACTCAGGGGGTCAGTTCACCCCTCCACTTT	CASITQGVSSPLHF
TRBV7-8	NA	NA	TRBJ2-3	TGTGCCAGCAGCTTAGCACCCAGGTCTCTTCAGTATTTT	CASSLAPRSLQYF
TRBV24-1	TRBD1	NA	TRBJ2-1	TGTGCCACCAGTGCCCCAGTAGGGACAGGGGAATACAATGAGCAGTTCTTC	CATSAPVGTGEYNEQFF
TRBV19	NA	NA	TRBJ1-2	TGTGCCAGTAGTGAACCCCAGTGGGTGTCGAGGGGCTACACCTTC	CASSEPQWVSRGYTF
TRBV11-3	NA	NA	TRBJ2-7	TGTGCCAGCAGTTTTTTTCCATCGGGCGAGCAGTACTTC	CASSFFPSGEQYF
TRBV3-1/TRBV3-2	NA	NA	TRBJ2-1	TGTGCCAGCAGCCAAGATTTCGCTAGCTGGCCCAATGAGCAGTTCTTC	CASSQDFASWPNEQFF
TRBV5-6	TRBD2	NA	TRBJ2-3	TGTGCCAGCAGCCGGGACTACACAGATACGCAGTATTTT	CASSRDYTDTQYF
TRBV3-1/TRBV3-2	TRBD2	NA	TRBJ2-2	TGTGCCAGCAGCCAAGTTCCAGCGGGGGGCCCCACCGGGGAGCTGTTTTTT	CASSQVPAGGPTGELFF
TRBV4-1	TRBD2	once	TRBJ2-3	TGCGCCAGCAGCCAGGTTGCACGGGGGGGGACAGATACGCAGTATTTT	CASSQVARGGTDTQYF
TRBV2	TRBD2	NA	TRBJ2-4	TGTGCCAGCAGTCTACTAGCGGGGACCAAAAACATTCAGTACTTC	CASSLLAGTKNIQYF
TRBV6-5	NA	NA	TRBJ1-1	TGTGCCAACGGGGGTTCGGCAGATGAAGCTTTCTTT	CANGGSADEAFF
TRBV7-2	NA	NA	TRBJ2-3	TGTGCCAGCAGCTTAGTGACCTCCCACCTACCAGGAGATACGCAGTATTTT	CASSLVTSHLPGDTQYF
TRBV5-1	NA	NA	TRBJ2-3	TGCGCCAGCAGCTTGGCAGGGGCAGATACGCAGTATTTT	CASSLAGADTQYF
TRBV7-6	TRBD2	NA	TRBJ2-5	TGTGCCAGCAGCTTAGCGTCTAGCGGGGGGGCCGGGGAGACCCAGTACTTC	CASSLASSGGAGETQYF
TRBV18	NA	NA	TRBJ1-1	TGTGCCAGCCGAGGGATCAGCACAAACACTGAAGCTTTCTTT	CASRGISTNTEAFF
TRBV5-1	NA	NA	TRBJ2-5	TGCGCCAGCAGCTTGGATGGTAGAAAAGAGACCCAGTACTTC	CASSLDGRKETQYF
TRBV11-2	NA	NA	TRBJ1-2	TGTGCCAGCAGCTTGCCTGGGCAGGGTGGTGGCTACACCTTC	CASSLPGQGGGYTF
TRBV5-1	TRBD1	NA	TRBJ2-1	TGCGCCAGCTACGGACAGGGGGATTACCGGAGTGAGTTTACGGGCAATGAGCAGTTCTTC	CASYGQGDYRSEFTGNEQFF
TRBV5-6	TRBD1	NA	TRBJ1-2	TGTGCCAGCAGCTTAACAGGGGTTGCGGGTGGCTACACCTTC	CASSLTGVAGGYTF
TRBV19	NA	NA	TRBJ2-3	TGTGCCAGTAGTCGTCAGGGGAACACAGATACGCAGTATTTT	CASSRQGNTDTQYF
TRBV10-2	TRBD2	NA	TRBJ2-2	TGCGCCAGCAGGGTAGCGGGAGGGAACACCGGGGAGCTGTTTTTT	CASRVAGGNTGELFF
TRBV6-5	NA	NA	TRBJ1-1	TGTGCCAGCAGTAAGGACAGAACGAAAAACACTGAAGCTTTCTTT	CASSKDRTKNTEAFF
TRBV5-5	NA	NA	TRBJ1-1	TGTGCCAGCAGCCGCACCGGGACATCTAACACTGAAGCTTTCTTT	CASSRTGTSNTEAFF
TRBV28	NA	NA	TRBJ1-5	TGTGCCAGCAGCGTGGAGGGACCGTGGCCCCAGCATTTT	CASSVEGPWPQHF